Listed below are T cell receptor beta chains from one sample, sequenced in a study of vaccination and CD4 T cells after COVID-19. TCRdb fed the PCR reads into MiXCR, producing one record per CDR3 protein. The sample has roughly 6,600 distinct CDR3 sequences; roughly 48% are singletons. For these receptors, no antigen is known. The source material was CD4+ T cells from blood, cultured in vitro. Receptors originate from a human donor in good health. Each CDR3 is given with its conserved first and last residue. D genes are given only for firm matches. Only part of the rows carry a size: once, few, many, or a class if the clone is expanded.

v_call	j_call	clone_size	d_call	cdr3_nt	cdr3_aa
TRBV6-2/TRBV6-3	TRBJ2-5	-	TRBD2	TGTGCCAGCAGGGCTAGCGGGGGGTACCAAGAGACCCAGTACTTC	CASRASGGYQETQYF
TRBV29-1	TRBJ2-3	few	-	TGCAGCGGTGACCGGGGTGGGAGCACAGATACGCAGTATTTT	CSGDRGGSTDTQYF
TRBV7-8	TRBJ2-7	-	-	TGTGCCAGCAGCTTAGAGAGGTACGAGCAGTACTTC	CASSLERYEQYF
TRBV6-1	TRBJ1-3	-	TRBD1	TGTGCCAGCAGTGCACAGGGGGCTGGAAACACCATATATTTT	CASSAQGAGNTIYF
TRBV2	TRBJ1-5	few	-	TGTGCCAGTAGAGACAGTCTCTATAGCAATCAGCCCCAGCATTTT	CASRDSLYSNQPQHF
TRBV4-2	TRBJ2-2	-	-	TGTGCCAGCAGCCAATACCAATTCACCGGGGAGCTGTTTTTT	CASSQYQFTGELFF
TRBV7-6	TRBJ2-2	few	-	TGTGCCAGCAGCATGCTGAGGAACACCGGGGAGCTGTTTTTT	CASSMLRNTGELFF
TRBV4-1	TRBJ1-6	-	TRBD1	TGCGCCAGCAGCCGGGACAGGGGCAATTCACCCCTCCACTTT	CASSRDRGNSPLHF
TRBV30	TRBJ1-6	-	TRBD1	TGTGCCTGGAGTGGGTTCGACAGGGGCCATTCACCCCTCCACTTT	CAWSGFDRGHSPLHF
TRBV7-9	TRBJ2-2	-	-	TGTGCCAGCAGTTACATAACAGGAAACACCGGGGAGCTGTTTTTT	CASSYITGNTGELFF
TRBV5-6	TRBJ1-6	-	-	TGTGCCAGCAGCCCGATTAATTCACCCCTCCACTTT	CASSPINSPLHF
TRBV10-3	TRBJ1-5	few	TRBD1	TGTGCCATCAGTGAGACAACAGGGGATCAGCCCCAGCATTTT	CAISETTGDQPQHF
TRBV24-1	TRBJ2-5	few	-	TGTGCCACCAGTCCGGGGAAGGCGCGGACCCAGTACTTC	CATSPGKARTQYF
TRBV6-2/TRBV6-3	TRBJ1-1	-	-	TGTGCCAGCAGTTACTCGACCACTGAAGCTTTCTTT	CASSYSTTEAFF
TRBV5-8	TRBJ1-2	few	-	TGTGCCAGCAGCCCCTACTCCTATGGCTACACCTTC	CASSPYSYGYTF
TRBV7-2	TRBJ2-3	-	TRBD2	TGTGCCAGCAGCTTAGCGGTCCTAGCGGGGGGAGGCACAGATACGCAGTATTTT	CASSLAVLAGGGTDTQYF